The following is a T cell receptor (beta chain) sequence with its context. Antigen: not known. The data originate from a study of beta chain features in type 1 diabetes. General study results and limits: Diminished insertions and augmented deletions at VDJ junctions characterized type 1 diabetes patients. Among patients, naive, central memory and Treg TCRB repertoires appeared more similar than among healthy donors.

The study reverse transcribed the entire isolated RNA, so it sequenced expressed TCRB transcripts. Here immunoSEQ multiplex PCR was the method, and the copy in TCRdb shows in-frame clones only, minus some. The table lists 110,000 to 150,000 clones, around 7% of them singletons. V gave up 5 bases and J gave up 2 bases; unmatched junction bases: 6. Germline CDR1 reads SGHTA; CDR2 reads FQGNSA. The CDR3 has 15 amino acids. This TCR came from a woman in her twenties or thirties in good health. The chain uses TRBV7-2 and TRBJ2-7; TRBD1 matches 10 bases. The sample consisted of central memory CD4+ T cells from blood. CDR3 bases: TGTGCCAGCAGCGCACGACAGGGGGCAACCTACGAGCAGTACTTC. It codes for CASSARQGATYEQYF. The full variable domain, its missing parts supplied by reference TRBV7-2 and TRBJ2-7, is GAGVSQSPSNKVTEKGKDVELRCDPISGHTALYWYRQSLGQGLEFLIYFQGNSAPDKSGLPSDRFSAERTGGSVSTLTIQRTQQEDSAVYLCASSARQGATYEQYFGPGTRLTVT.